Below, 26 T cell receptor beta chains from the same sample are listed, as sequenced in a study of blood T cell repertoires in COVID-19. TCRdb keeps only in-frame clones here, not all; method: immunoSEQ multiplex PCR. The data hold 50,000 to 55,000 clones, with 70% to 85% observed a single time. The specimen sequenced was peripheral blood. The receptors were sampled from a man older than 75 with COVID-19, enrolled during active disease.

The chain carries TRBV5-6 and TRBJ1-1; D gene uncertain. The CDR3 is made up of 14 amino acids. Trimming pared 2 bases from V and 1 base from J, leaving 9 bases between. The germline gives CDR1 SGHDT, CDR2 YYEEEE. The DNA of the CDR3 is TGTGCCAGCAGCTTTGGGCAGCCGAACACTGAAGCTTTCTTT. Translating gives CASSFGQPNTEAFF.

CDR3 protein: CAWSRLTRSYGYTF. CDR3 nucleotides: TGTGCCTGGAGTAGACTGACTAGGAGCTATGGCTACACCTTC. The chain joins TRBV30 to TRBJ1-2; the D is unclear. V was cut by 2 bases and J by 4 bases, with 14 bases left in between. The germline CDR1 and CDR2 sequences are GTSNPN and SVGIG (reference sequence). The CDR3 runs to 14 residues.

J is TRBJ1-2 and V is TRBV7-2; 9 bases match TRBD1. This CDR3 region has 19 residues. The V and J ends lost 5 bases and 1 base, in that order; junction bases with no gene match: 17. Germline V gene sequence: CDR1 SGHTA, CDR2 FQGNSA. The CDR3 reads CASSPRPGTGFVGNYGYTF. CDR3 nucleotides: TGTGCCAGCAGCCCACGTCCCGGGACAGGGTTTGTGGGTAACTATGGCTACACCTTC. Variable domain in full (rest from reference TRBV7-2 and TRBJ1-2): GAGVSQSPSNKVTEKGKDVELRCDPISGHTALYWYRQSLGQGLEFLIYFQGNSAPDKSGLPSDRFSAERTGGSVSTLTIQRTQQEDSAVYLCASSPRPGTGFVGNYGYTFGSGTRLTVV.

The chain recombines TRBV28 with TRBJ1-2; D gene ambiguous. CDR3 length equals 16 residues. The germline CDR1 and CDR2 sequences are MDHEN and SYDVKM. V dropped 3 bases and J dropped 7 bases, with 21 bases sitting between them. For the CDR3, the DNA is TGTGCCAGCAGTTTCCCGGGAAAGGAACCCCAGTCTGGCTACACCTTC. This codes for CASSFPGKEPQSGYTF.

V is TRBV25-1 and J is TRBJ2-6; the D is unclear. V lost 2 bases and J 0 bases, leaving 8 bases between the germline ends. Germline CDR1 and CDR2: MGHDK and SYGVNS. The CDR3 is made up of 16 amino acids. CDR3 in amino acids: CASSEAGFSGANVLTF. For the CDR3, the DNA is TGTGCCAGCAGTGAAGCCGGGTTCTCTGGGGCCAACGTCCTGACTTTC.

Only a few counts were recorded for this clone. This chain links TRBV7-2 with TRBJ2-7, with D unclear. This CDR3 spans 13 amino acids. The V end lost 1 base, the J end lost 3 bases, and 7 bases lay between the germline ends. Germline values: CDR1 SGHTA, CDR2 FQGNSA. The CDR3 sequence: CASSLGRSYEQYV. CDR3 in DNA: TGTGCCAGCAGCTTAGGTCGGAGCTACGAGCAGTACGTC.

J is TRBJ1-2 and V is TRBV7-9, with 9 bases lining up with TRBD1. The junction had 15 bases not matched to a gene; V was cut back by 1 base and J by 9 bases. In germline, CDR1 is SEHNR, CDR2 FQNEAQ (reference sequence). The CDR3 is 17 residues long. The CDR3 is CASSLVVILTGGGSYTF. CDR3 bases: TGTGCCAGCAGCTTAGTAGTCATACTCACAGGGGGCGGAAGCTACACCTTC.

The chain recombines TRBV6-6 with TRBJ1-4; D ambiguous. Germline lookup yields CDR1 MNHNY and CDR2 SVGAGI (reference sequence). V lost 2 bases and J lost 8, with 9 bases in between. The CDR3 has 13 amino acids. The CDR3: CASSYGPTEKLFF. For the CDR3, the DNA is TGTGCCAGCAGTTACGGGCCCACGGAAAAACTGTTTTTT.

This chain connects TRBV7-2 to TRBJ2-1; TRBD2 matches 16 bases. The V and J ends lost 5 bases and 12 bases, in that order; junction bases with no gene match: 10. Germline-derived CDR1 and CDR2 are SGHTA and FQGNSA. The CDR3 runs to 16 residues. The CDR3 nucleotides are TGTGCCAGCAGCGTCGCCGGGACTAGCGGGAGGGCCGTGCAGTTCTTC. Protein sequence: CASSVAGTSGRAVQFF.

The chain recombines TRBV6-5 with TRBJ1-1; no reliable D call. CDR1 and CDR2 (germline): MNHEY, SVGAGI. The CDR3 covers 13 residues. Deletions cut 7 bases from V and 0 bases from J, with 9 bases between. DNA for the CDR3: TGTGCCAGCACCCCCAATCTGAACACTGAAGCTTTCTTT. Translation: CASTPNLNTEAFF.

This chain links TRBV18 with TRBJ1-2; possibly TRBD1 for D (6 bases). Germline assignment: CDR1 KGHSH and CDR2 LQKENI. Trimming shortened V by 2 bases and J by 8 bases, and 12 bases separated the two germline ends. The CDR3 spans 13 residues. This chain's CDR3 is CASSPRGGEGYTF. The DNA for the CDR3 is TGTGCCAGCTCACCAAGAGGGGGTGAGGGCTACACCTTC.

On this clone itself: The same CDR3 arises from other DNA sequences in this sample as well. The rearrangement uses TRBV5-1 and TRBJ1-2; D is ambiguous. The CDR3 extends over 14 amino acids. Per germline, CDR1 SGHRS and CDR2 YFSETQ. V was trimmed by 4 bases and J by 2 bases, leaving 12 bases between them. The DNA for the CDR3 is TGCGCCAGCAGCCCCCGGGGTGGGAACTATGGCTACACCTTC. As protein: CASSPRGGNYGYTF.

The chain links TRBV3-1 (or the pseudogene TRBV3-2) to TRBJ2-3; tentative D call: TRBD1 (6 bases). The V gene's germline CDR1 is LGHDT and CDR2 YNNKEL (reference sequence). V gave up 4 bases and J gave up 4 bases, with 15 bases separating them. This CDR3 comprises 15 residues. The CDR3 region is CASSRLSAGADTQYF. CDR3 DNA sequence: TGTGCCAGCAGCCGACTTAGCGCAGGGGCAGATACGCAGTATTTT.

This clone was recorded a few times. The chain is built from TRBV5-8 and TRBJ1-6, with no clear D. The CDR3 has 13 residues. Germline V lookup: CDR1 SGHTS, CDR2 YDEGEE. V was shortened by 3 bases and J by 11 bases, with 12 bases between the two germline ends. The CDR3 nucleotides are TGTGCCAGCAGCTACTCCTCCTCAACACCCCTCCACTTT. This translates into CASSYSSSTPLHF.

The chain joins TRBV3-1 (or the pseudogene TRBV3-2) to TRBJ2-1, with D uncertain. CDR1 LGHDT and CDR2 YNNKEL come from the germline V gene (reference sequence). The V end was cut by 6 bases, the J end by 2 bases, with 11 bases between. The CDR3 consists of 14 residues. For the CDR3, the DNA is TGTGCCAGCAGTCAGCCGGAGACCTACAATGAGCAGTTCTTC. Protein sequence: CASSQPETYNEQFF.

The rearrangement uses TRBV6-6 and TRBJ1-3; no firm D call. Germline CDR1 and CDR2: MNHNY and SVGAGI (reference sequence). Trimming removed 0 bases from V and 8 bases from J, with 14 bases in between. CDR3 length: 15 amino acids. The CDR3 DNA reads TGTGCCAGCAGTTACTCCCGGGTCCGAGAGGACACCATATATTTT. This codes for CASSYSRVREDTIYF.

CDR3 sequence reads: CASRIGENTEAFF. In DNA, the CDR3 is TGTGCCAGCAGAATCGGAGAGAACACTGAAGCTTTCTTT. The chain recombines TRBV6-5 with TRBJ1-1; D unclear. Germline-derived CDR1 and CDR2 are MNHEY and SVGAGI. The CDR3 is made up of 13 amino acids. Trimming pared 6 bases from V and 1 base from J, leaving 9 bases between.

The V gene is TRBV5-1, the J gene TRBJ2-5; D is uncertain. Germline CDR1 reads SGHRS; CDR2 reads YFSETQ. Trimming took 4 bases from V and 5 from J, leaving 15 bases between them. This CDR3 is 14 amino acids long. The chain's CDR3 is CASSPAPPRETQYF. The DNA for the CDR3 is TGCGCCAGCAGCCCAGCCCCCCCGAGGGAGACCCAGTACTTC.

The V call is TRBV5-1, the J call TRBJ1-6; D call uncertain. V shed 3 bases and J shed 2 bases, with 6 bases lying between them. The CDR3 runs 14 residues. Germline CDR1 is SGHRS and CDR2 is YFSETQ. CDR3 nucleotide sequence: TGCGCCAGCAGCTCGAGCCCCTATAATTCACCCCTCCACTTT. As protein: CASSSSPYNSPLHF.

The chain links TRBV7-9 to TRBJ1-2; perhaps TRBD1 as D (6 bases). CDR1 and CDR2 (germline): SEHNR, FQNEAQ (reference sequence). This CDR3 is built from 13 residues. The ends were cut back, 5 bases at V and 8 bases at J, with 15 bases in the middle. CDR3 DNA: TGTGCCAGCAGCCCACAGGGCTATGCGGGCTACACCTTC. Protein product: CASSPQGYAGYTF.

This sequence joins TRBV6-5 and TRBJ2-5, with 8 positions matching TRBD2. The CDR3 is 15 amino acids. Losses at the gene ends were 7 bases for V and 5 bases for J; bases not matched to a gene: 12. Germline V lookup: CDR1 MNHEY, CDR2 SVGAGI. This CDR3 reads CASTSGGPGSETQYF. The CDR3, as DNA: TGTGCCAGCACGTCGGGGGGGCCAGGGTCCGAGACCCAGTACTTC.

The chain recombines TRBV4-3 with TRBJ1-6; perhaps TRBD1 as D (5 bases). Germline V gives CDR1 LGHNA, CDR2 YSLEER. The CDR3 length is 13 residues. The germline V and J ends were trimmed by 3 bases and 12 bases, with 12 bases remaining between them. The CDR3 DNA reads TGCGCCAGCAGCCAGATTATGCAGGGACCCCTCCACTTT. As protein: CASSQIMQGPLHF.

The chain joins TRBV4-3 to TRBJ1-5; 7 bases map to TRBD1. Germline-derived CDR1 and CDR2 are LGHNA and YSLEER. This CDR3 has 15 residues. J was trimmed by 6 bases and V by 0 bases; bases with no gene match: 5. Here the CDR3 reads CASSQDPQGSQPQHF. The CDR3 nucleotides read TGCGCCAGCAGCCAAGATCCACAGGGGAGTCAGCCCCAGCATTTT.

V is TRBV4-2 and J is TRBJ2-7; TRBD1 is a possible D gene (5 bases). The CDR3 loop spans 14 amino acids. Trimming removed 1 base at V and 2 bases at J, with 9 bases between. Germline V gene data show CDR1 as LGHNA and CDR2 as YNFKEQ. The CDR3 loop reads CASSQATATYEQYF. For the CDR3, the DNA is TGTGCCAGCAGCCAAGCGACAGCAACCTACGAGCAGTACTTC.

This chain joins TRBV6-1 and TRBJ1-5; unclear D gene. V lost 0 bases and J 0 bases, leaving 9 bases between the germline ends. This CDR3 region has 16 residues. Germline values: CDR1 MNHNS, CDR2 SASEGT. The CDR3 DNA sequence: TGTGCCAGCAGTGAAGCTAGTTATAGTAGCAATCAGCCCCAGCATTTT. It codes for CASSEASYSSNQPQHF.

This chain connects TRBV4-1 to TRBJ1-1, with 7 positions matching TRBD1. Looked up from germline, CDR1 is MGHRA and CDR2 is YSYEKL. The CDR3 runs 15 residues. V dropped 0 bases and J dropped 6; count of bases not matched to a gene: 7. As DNA, the CDR3 is TGCGCCAGCAGCCAAGAAAACAGGGGTTTACCTGAAGCTTTCTTT. Translated, it gives CASSQENRGLPEAFF.